Below are 17 T cell receptor beta chains sequenced from a single sample in a study of T-cell reconstitution after alpha-beta-depleted transplantation in children. The authors prepared the TCRbeta library with unique molecular identifiers. Each CDR3 protein is one row after TCRdb ran MiXCR on the PCR reads. The profile shows around 250,000 distinct CDR3 sequences, 7.5% to 9.5% of them singletons. The sample here was PBMCs, mostly from graft donor cells, taken 180 days after TCRalphabeta/CD19-depleted stem cell transplant. The origin of the receptors is a male patient younger than 18 who had a stem cell transplant for acute lymphoblastic leukemia, so the T cells may come from the graft donor.

Ten or more counts support this clonotype. The chain links TRBV28 to TRBJ2-4; 11 bases map to TRBD2. Germline lookup yields CDR1 MDHEN and CDR2 SYDVKM. This CDR3 region has 15 residues. The V gene end was trimmed by 4 bases and the J gene end by 6 bases; junction bases not matched to a gene: 5. Here the CDR3 DNA reads TGTGCCAGCAGTTCCCCGGGACTAGCGGTAAACATTCAGTACTTC. It codes for CASSSPGLAVNIQYF.

Ten or more counts support this clonotype. The V call is TRBV7-9, the J call TRBJ2-5; D is unclear. The CDR3 runs to 12 residues. The germline V gene has CDR1 SEHNR and CDR2 FQNEAQ (reference sequence). The V gene lost 3 bases and the J gene lost 5 bases, with 7 bases spanning the gap. In nucleotides, the CDR3 is TGTGCCAGCAGCTTCACGACCGAGACCCAGTACTTC. Amino acid sequence: CASSFTTETQYF.

This clonotype was seen repeatedly, ten times or more. The chain links TRBV9 to TRBJ2-1, with D perhaps assigned TRBD1 or TRBD2 (5 bases each). The CDR3 loop spans 17 amino acids. V shed 7 bases and J shed 3 bases, with 23 bases lying between them. Germline values: CDR1 SGDLS, CDR2 YYNGEE. DNA of the CDR3: TGTGCCAGCTCCACGCCGGGGACCAACCTTAACTACAATGAGCAGTTCTTC. Its translation is CASSTPGTNLNYNEQFF.

This chain links TRBV6-5 with TRBJ2-7; no clear D. Trimming took 0 bases from V and 0 from J, leaving 15 bases between them. This CDR3 comprises 17 residues. Looked up from germline, CDR1 is MNHEY and CDR2 is SVGAGI. The CDR3 loop reads CASSYSQRKGFSYEQYF. CDR3 bases: TGTGCCAGCAGTTACTCGCAGAGGAAGGGATTCTCCTACGAGCAGTACTTC.

This clonotype was detected only a few times. The chain uses TRBV27 and TRBJ2-4, with a possible D match to TRBD2 (6 bases). This CDR3 comprises 20 residues. Trimming took off 7 bases at V and 0 bases at J, with 28 bases between the two ends. CDR1 and CDR2 (germline): MNHEY, SMNVEV (reference sequence). DNA of the CDR3: TGTGCCAGCACCAAGGCGGGGCTATTGGAAAAGACCATAGCCAAAAACATTCAGTACTTC. Protein product: CASTKAGLLEKTIAKNIQYF.

This clonotype appeared many times. The genes are TRBV11-2 and TRBJ2-7; possible D gene TRBD1, 5 bases. The V end lost 3 bases, the J end lost 4 bases, and 10 bases lay between the germline ends. Germline V gene data show CDR1 as SGHAT and CDR2 as FQNNGV. The CDR3 runs 13 residues. In DNA, the CDR3 is TGTGCCAGCAGCTTCACAGGAGATTACGAGCAGTACTTC. It translates to CASSFTGDYEQYF. Drawing the rest from reference TRBV11-2 and TRBJ2-7, the complete variable domain is EAGVAQSPRYKIIEKRQSVAFWCNPISGHATLYWYQQILGQGPKLLIQFQNNGVVDDSQLPKDRFSAERLKGVDSTLKIQPAKLEDSAVYLCASSFTGDYEQYFGPGTRLTVT.

There are many counts of this clonotype. The V call is TRBV7-9, the J call TRBJ1-1; D is unclear. Trimming removed 5 bases at V and 0 bases at J, with 13 bases between. This CDR3 has 15 amino acids. Germline V gene lookup returns CDR1 SEHNR and CDR2 FQNEAQ (reference sequence). The CDR3 DNA reads TGTGCCAGCAGCGTTCGGACCCTGCTGAACACTGAAGCTTTCTTT. Its protein is CASSVRTLLNTEAFF.

As concerns this clonotype: This could be a read error, since a much larger clone is one nucleotide away. This sequence joins TRBV7-2 and TRBJ1-4; 7 bases are a match to TRBD1. The germline V gene encodes CDR1 SGHTA and CDR2 FQGNSA. CDR3 size: 15 residues. V lost 8 bases to trimming and J lost 8 bases; unmatched junction nucleotides: 14. The CDR3 nucleotides read TGTGCCAGCGGCTCACGGGACAGCCCTAGCGAAAAACTGTTTTTT. Translated: CASGSRDSPSEKLFF.

The sample holds many counts of this clonotype. The CDR3 nucleotides are TGTGCCAGCAGCTTCGGCTCTTTTCGGTTCAATGAGCAGTTCTTC. It translates to CASSFGSFRFNEQFF. The chain carries TRBV7-3 and TRBJ2-1; D gene ambiguous. V dropped 3 bases and J dropped 6 bases, with 15 bases sitting between them. The CDR3 extends over 15 amino acids. The germline gives CDR1 SGHTA, CDR2 FQGTGA.

In its sample, this clonotype was seen many times. V gene TRBV14 combines with J gene TRBJ2-7; D tentatively reads TRBD1 or TRBD2 (5 bases each). The CDR3 consists of 13 residues. With 4 bases removed from V and 3 bases from J, the gap between germline ends came to 10 bases. Germline values: CDR1 SGHDN, CDR2 FVKESK. The CDR3: CASSPGHRYEQYF. The DNA for the CDR3 is TGTGCCAGCAGCCCGGGGCACCGCTACGAGCAGTACTTC.

This clonotype was observed many times. The chain links TRBV12-5 to TRBJ1-1, with D perhaps matching TRBD1 (5 bases). The V end lost 0 bases, the J end lost 3 bases, and 20 bases lay between the germline ends. The germline V gene has CDR1 LGHNT and CDR2 FRNRAP. The CDR3 is 18 residues long. The CDR3 DNA follows: TGTGCTAGTGGTTTGGTACTTTTTAACCAGGGCAGGCACACTGAAGCTTTCTTT. Translated, it gives CASGLVLFNQGRHTEAFF.

About this clonotype itself: It is likely a read error, because the conserved phenylalanine at the end of the CDR3 is missing. No DNA is shown, since the ends of the CDR3 on it are uncertain; the CDR3 is the one TCRdb lists. The gene calls are TRBV23-1 and TRBJ2-7; the D call of TRBD1 is as the table states it, not checked on the DNA. TRBV23-1 is sorted into the ORF group, with uncertain function. The CDR3 has 9 residues if both end residues are counted. CDR3 in amino acids: CASWPRVRP.

This clonotype has just a few counts. The chain carries TRBV18 and TRBJ2-4; a possible D gene is TRBD1 (5 bases). CDR1 KGHSH and CDR2 LQKENI come from the germline V gene. The CDR3 is 15 amino acids. Trimming took off 3 bases at V and 0 bases at J, with 9 bases between the two ends. CDR3 residues: CASSPPGLAKNIQYF. The CDR3 DNA reads TGTGCCAGCTCACCCCCAGGGCTAGCCAAAAACATTCAGTACTTC. Using reference TRBV18 and TRBJ2-4 for the parts outside the CDR3, the full variable domain is NAGVMQNPRHLVRRRGQEARLRCSPMKGHSHVYWYRQLPEEGLKFMVYLQKENIIDESGMPKERFSAEFPKEGPSILRIQQVVRGDSAAYFCASSPPGLAKNIQYFGAGTRLSVL.

This clonotype appeared a few times. Here the CDR3 omits its conserved ending phenylalanine or tryptophan, so a read error is the likely source. The chain couples TRBV5-1 to TRBJ2-2, with D possibly being TRBD1 (5 bases). Per the germline V gene, CDR1 is SGHRS and CDR2 is YFSETQ. CDR3 size: 16 residues. V was pared by 2 bases and J by 1 base, with 12 bases between. The CDR3: CASSFRPQGNTGELFS. The CDR3 DNA is TGCGCCAGCAGCTTTCGGCCCCAGGGGAACACCGGGGAGCTGTTTTCT.

The chain carries TRBV6-2 or TRBV6-3 and TRBJ2-1, with TRBD2 identical over 12 bases. There are 15 residues in the CDR3. The V and J ends lost 6 bases and 2 bases, in that order; junction bases with no gene match: 2. CDR1 is MNHEY, CDR2 SVGEGT, per germline. CDR3 in DNA: TGTGCCAGCAGCCGGACTAGCGGGACCTACAATGAGCAGTTCTTC. Protein: CASSRTSGTYNEQFF.

V is TRBV15 and J is TRBJ2-2; possibly TRBD1 for D (5 bases). V lost 0 bases and J lost 7, with 12 bases in between. Germline assignment: CDR1 LNHNV and CDR2 YYDKDF (reference sequence). The CDR3 length is 15 residues. The CDR3 DNA sequence: TGTGCCACCAGCAGAGACAGGGCCCCGAGCGGGGAGCTGTTTTTT. Residues: CATSRDRAPSGELFF. Combining the CDR3 with reference TRBV15 and TRBJ2-2 gives the whole variable domain DAMVIQNPRYQVTQFGKPVTLSCSQTLNHNVMYWYQQKSSQAPKLLFHYYDKDFNNEADTPDNFQSRRPNTSFCFLDIRSPGLGDTAMYLCATSRDRAPSGELFFGEGSRLTVL.

The sample holds many counts of this clonotype. The V and J genes are TRBV6-1 and TRBJ1-1, with D unresolved. The germline V gene has CDR1 MNHNS and CDR2 SASEGT. CDR3 size: 14 residues. V was cut by 2 bases and J by 1 base, with 8 bases left in between. CDR3 DNA sequence: TGTGCCAGCAGTGAACCCCTGAGGAACACTGAAGCTTTCTTT. As protein: CASSEPLRNTEAFF.